This TCR beta chain was observed in a study of shared clonotypes between healthy human individuals. As for the study in general: CD4 naive cells filled three plates per donor, CD4 memory three, CD8 naive two and CD8 memory one.

This clone was recorded only once. The antigen is not known. This CDR3 contains 15 residues. Germline lookup yields CDR1 SQVTM and CDR2 ANQGSEA. Trimming removed 0 bases from V and 7 bases from J; junction bases left unmatched: 12. The assay was immunoSEQ multiplex PCR, and TCRdb's table has in-frame clones only and misses some. The table records around 600,000 clones, more than 95% of them present only once. Study conclusions and caveats: It was only blood that was sampled, and tissue repertoires likely differ.

Input material: naive CD4+ T cells sorted from blood. Subset: CD45RA+ positively selected. This clonotype was sampled from a woman under 40 in good health. The chain is built from TRBV29-1 and TRBJ2-7; the match to TRBD2 covers 7 bases. The CDR3 reads CSVEERGRGLKEQYF. CDR3 bases: TGCAGCGTTGAAGAGCGGGGGAGAGGGCTTAAGGAGCAGTACTTC.